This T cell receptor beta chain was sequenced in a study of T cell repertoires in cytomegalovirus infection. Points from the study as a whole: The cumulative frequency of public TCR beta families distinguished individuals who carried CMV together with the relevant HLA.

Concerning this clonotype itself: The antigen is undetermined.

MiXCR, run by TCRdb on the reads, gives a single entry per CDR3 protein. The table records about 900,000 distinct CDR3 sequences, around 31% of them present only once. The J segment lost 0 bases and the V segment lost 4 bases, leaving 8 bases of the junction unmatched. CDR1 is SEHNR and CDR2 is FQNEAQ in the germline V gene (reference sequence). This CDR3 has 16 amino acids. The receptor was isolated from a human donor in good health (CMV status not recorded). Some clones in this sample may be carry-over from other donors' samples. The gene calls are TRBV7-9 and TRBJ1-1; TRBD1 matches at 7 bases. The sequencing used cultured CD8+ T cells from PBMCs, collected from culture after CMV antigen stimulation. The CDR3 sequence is CASSSREGAMNTEAFF. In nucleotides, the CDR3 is TGTGCCAGCAGCTCTCGGGAGGGGGCCATGAACACTGAAGCTTTCTTT. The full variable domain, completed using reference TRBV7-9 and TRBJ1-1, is DTGVSQNPRHKITKRGQNVTFRCDPISEHNRLYWYRQTLGQGPEFLTYFQNEAQLEKSRLLSDRFSAERPKGSFSTLEIQRTEQGDSAMYLCASSSREGAMNTEAFFGQGTRLTVV.